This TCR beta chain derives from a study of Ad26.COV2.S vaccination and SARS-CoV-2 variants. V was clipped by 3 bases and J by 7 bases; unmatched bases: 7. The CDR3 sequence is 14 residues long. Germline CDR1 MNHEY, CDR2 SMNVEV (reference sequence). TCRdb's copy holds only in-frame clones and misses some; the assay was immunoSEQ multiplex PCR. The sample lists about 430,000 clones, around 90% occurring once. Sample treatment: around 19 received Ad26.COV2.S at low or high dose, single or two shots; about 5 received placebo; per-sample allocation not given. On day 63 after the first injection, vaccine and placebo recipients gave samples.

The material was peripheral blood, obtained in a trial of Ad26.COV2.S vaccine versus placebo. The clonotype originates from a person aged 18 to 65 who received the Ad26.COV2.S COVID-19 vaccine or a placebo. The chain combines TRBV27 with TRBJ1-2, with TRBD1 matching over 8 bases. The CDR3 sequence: CASSLRQGTSGYTF. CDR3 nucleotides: TGTGCCAGCAGTTTGAGACAGGGGACTAGTGGCTACACCTTC.